The clone carrying this T cell receptor beta chain showed up just a few times. The second PCR ran about 6 to 12 cycles with a sample-barcoded 5' primer and J-beta primers. Unique molecular identifiers of 12 random nucleotides labeled each cDNA. TCRdb processed the 5' RACE reads anew with MiXCR; each CDR3 protein has one entry. The sample lists 1.5 million to 2 million distinct CDR3 sequences, 49% occurring once. The CDR3 spans 10 residues. CDR1 is ENHRY, CDR2 SYGVKD, per germline. The entry originates in a study of blood T cells in healthy people across ages. The J gene is TRBJ1-1, the V gene TRBV10-3; unclear D gene. Sequenced material: blood. The source is a woman aged 40 to 50 in good health. For the CDR3, the DNA is TGTGCTACCATGAACACTGAAGCTTTCTTT. It codes for CATMNTEAFF.